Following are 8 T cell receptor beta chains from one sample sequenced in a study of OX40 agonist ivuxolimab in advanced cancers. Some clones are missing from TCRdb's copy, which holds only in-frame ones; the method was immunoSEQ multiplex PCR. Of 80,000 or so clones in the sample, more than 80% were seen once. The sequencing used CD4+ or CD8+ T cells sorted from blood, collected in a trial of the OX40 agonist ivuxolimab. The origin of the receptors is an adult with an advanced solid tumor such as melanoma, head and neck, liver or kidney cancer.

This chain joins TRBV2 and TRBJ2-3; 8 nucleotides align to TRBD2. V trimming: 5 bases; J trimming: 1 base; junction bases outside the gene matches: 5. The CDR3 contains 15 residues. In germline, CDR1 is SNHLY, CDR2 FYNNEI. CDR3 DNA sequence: TGTGCCAGCAGTATAGCGGGGCTCCGCACAGATACGCAGTATTTT. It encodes CASSIAGLRTDTQYF.

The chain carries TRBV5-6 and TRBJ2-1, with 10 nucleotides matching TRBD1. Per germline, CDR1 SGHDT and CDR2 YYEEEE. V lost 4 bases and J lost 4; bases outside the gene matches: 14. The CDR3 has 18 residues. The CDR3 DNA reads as TGTGCCAGCAGCACCGGGACAGGGGCCTCTAGGGGTTACAATGAGCAGTTCTTC. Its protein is CASSTGTGASRGYNEQFF.

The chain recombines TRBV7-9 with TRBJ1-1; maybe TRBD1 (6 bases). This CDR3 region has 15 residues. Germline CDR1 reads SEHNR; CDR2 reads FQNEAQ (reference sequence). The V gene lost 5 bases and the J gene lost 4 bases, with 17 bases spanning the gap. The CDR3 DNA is TGTGCCAGCAGCCGGGGGGGGGCGGAGGGCACTGAAGCTTTCTTT. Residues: CASSRGGAEGTEAFF.

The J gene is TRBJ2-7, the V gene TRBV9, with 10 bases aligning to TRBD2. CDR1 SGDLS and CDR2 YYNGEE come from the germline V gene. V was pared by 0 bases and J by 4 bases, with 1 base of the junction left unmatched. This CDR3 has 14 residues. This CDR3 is CASSVEGLAYEQYF. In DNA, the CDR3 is TGTGCCAGCAGCGTAGAGGGACTAGCGTACGAGCAGTACTTC.

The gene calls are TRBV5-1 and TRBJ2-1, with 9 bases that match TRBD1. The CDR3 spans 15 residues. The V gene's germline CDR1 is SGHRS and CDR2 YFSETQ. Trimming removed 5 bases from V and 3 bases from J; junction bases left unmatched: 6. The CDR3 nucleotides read TGCGCCAGCAGTAACGGACAGGGGAACTACAATGAGCAGTTCTTC. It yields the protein CASSNGQGNYNEQFF.

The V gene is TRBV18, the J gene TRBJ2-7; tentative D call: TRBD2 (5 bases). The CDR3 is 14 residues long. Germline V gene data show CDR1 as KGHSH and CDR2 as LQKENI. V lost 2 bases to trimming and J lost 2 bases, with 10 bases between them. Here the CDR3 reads CASSPSGNPYEQYF. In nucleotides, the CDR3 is TGTGCCAGCTCACCATCCGGGAATCCCTACGAGCAGTACTTC.

CDR3 DNA: TGTGCCATCAGTGAGCTCGGTGGCCGCCGGGGATCAGATACGCAGTATTTT. Its translation: CAISELGGRRGSDTQYF. This chain links TRBV10-3 with TRBJ2-3; tentatively, D is TRBD2 (5 bases). CDR3 size: 17 residues. Trimming removed 2 bases at V and 4 bases at J, with 19 bases between. The germline V gene has CDR1 ENHRY and CDR2 SYGVKD.

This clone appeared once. The DNA for the CDR3 is TGTGCCAGCCTGACAGGGATGTTTGGCACAGATACGCAGTATTTT. Translating it yields CASLTGMFGTDTQYF. The chain employs TRBV6-1 and TRBJ2-3; 7 positions match TRBD1. This CDR3 has 15 residues. V shed 8 bases, J shed 1 base, and the junction held 9 bases outside the gene matches. Germline V gives CDR1 MNHNS, CDR2 SASEGT.